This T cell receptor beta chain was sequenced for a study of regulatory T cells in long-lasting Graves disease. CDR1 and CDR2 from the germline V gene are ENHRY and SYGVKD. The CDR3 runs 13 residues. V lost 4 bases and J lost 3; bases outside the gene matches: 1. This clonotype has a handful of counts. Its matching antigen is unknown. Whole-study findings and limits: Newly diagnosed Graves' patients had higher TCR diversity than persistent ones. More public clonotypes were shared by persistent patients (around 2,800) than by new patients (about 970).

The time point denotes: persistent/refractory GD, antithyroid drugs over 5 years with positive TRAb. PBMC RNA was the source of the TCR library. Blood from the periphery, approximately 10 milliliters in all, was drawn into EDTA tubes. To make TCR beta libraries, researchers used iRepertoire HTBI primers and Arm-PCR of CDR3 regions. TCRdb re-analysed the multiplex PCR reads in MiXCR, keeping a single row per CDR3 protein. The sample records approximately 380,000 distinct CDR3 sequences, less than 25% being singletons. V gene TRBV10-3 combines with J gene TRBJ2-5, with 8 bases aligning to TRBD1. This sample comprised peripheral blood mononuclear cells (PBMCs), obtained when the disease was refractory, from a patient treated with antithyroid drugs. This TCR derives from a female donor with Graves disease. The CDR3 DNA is TGTGCCATCAGTGGGACAGGGAAAGAGACCCAGTACTTC. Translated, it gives CAISGTGKETQYF.